Each of the 19 T cell receptor beta chains below was sequenced from the same sample in a study of T cell repertoires in cytomegalovirus infection. MiXCR was run by TCRdb on the reads, yielding one entry per CDR3 protein. This sample has 500,000 to 600,000 distinct CDR3 sequences, with 15% to 20% found just once. The sequenced sample was CD8+ T cells from PBMCs. Receptors originate from a human donor in good health (CMV status not recorded). Some clones in this sample may be carry-over from other donors' samples.

The chain links TRBV18 to TRBJ1-1; 7 nucleotides line up with TRBD1. V lost 0 bases to trimming and J lost 8 bases; unmatched junction nucleotides: 18. This CDR3 has 18 amino acids. Germline assignment: CDR1 KGHSH and CDR2 LQKENI. This CDR3 reads CASSPPEQGPLRGMEAFF. CDR3 bases: TGTGCCAGCTCACCACCGGAACAGGGGCCCTTGCGGGGAATGGAAGCTTTCTTT.

This clonotype was recorded many times. The chain links TRBV28 to TRBJ1-1; D unresolved. The CDR3 spans 18 residues. CDR1 MDHEN and CDR2 SYDVKM come from the germline V gene. V lost 5 bases and J 1 base, leaving 23 bases between the germline ends. CDR3 region: CASSLPYERSLPNTEAFF. The CDR3, as DNA: TGTGCCAGCAGTCTCCCATACGAGAGGTCTCTCCCGAACACTGAAGCTTTCTTT.

V usage is TRBV20-1 and J usage is TRBJ1-2; TRBD1 matches at 7 bases. Germline loops: CDR1 DFQATT, CDR2 SNEGSKA (reference sequence). The J segment lost 2 bases and the V segment lost 8 bases, leaving 14 bases of the junction unmatched. The CDR3 extends over 15 amino acids. CDR3 protein: CSKDRSRILNYGYTF. The CDR3 DNA sequence: TGCAGTAAGGACAGGTCCCGAATATTAAACTATGGCTACACCTTC.

The chain uses TRBV4-1 and TRBJ2-1; D is unresolved. The germline V gene encodes CDR1 MGHRA and CDR2 YSYEKL. The CDR3 runs to 16 residues. The V gene lost 1 base and the J gene lost 8 bases, with 18 bases spanning the gap. CDR3 sequence: CASSQGGTRYRDEQFF. DNA of the CDR3: TGCGCCAGCAGCCAAGGGGGAACTCGGTATAGGGATGAGCAGTTCTTC.

This clonotype came up many times. This CDR3 reads CASSLDEPGVITDTQYF. Here the CDR3 DNA reads TGTGCCAGCAGCTTAGATGAGCCGGGAGTGATCACAGATACGCAGTATTTT. V and J are TRBV11-2 and TRBJ2-3, with D tentatively TRBD2 (6 bases). V lost 0 bases and J 2 bases, leaving 15 bases between the germline ends. The CDR3 loop spans 17 amino acids. Per the germline V gene, CDR1 is SGHAT and CDR2 is FQNNGV.

The chain couples TRBV7-6 to TRBJ1-4; unclear D gene. Germline loops: CDR1 SGHVS, CDR2 FNYEAQ. V lost 5 bases and J lost 0, with 13 bases in between. The CDR3 runs to 16 residues. The CDR3 nucleotides read TGTGCCAGCAGCCGGGCCCGGGAAACAACTAATGAAAAACTGTTTTTT. Residues: CASSRARETTNEKLFF.

This clonotype was seen ten or more times. This rearrangement joins TRBV6-1 to TRBJ2-7; D is undetermined. V was clipped by 6 bases and J by 1 base, with 28 bases between them. Germline V gene lookup returns CDR1 MNHNS and CDR2 SASEGT. This CDR3 has 19 residues. The chain's CDR3 is CASSGQINPDWRRSYEQYF. The DNA of the CDR3 is TGTGCCAGCAGCGGCCAAATTAACCCAGATTGGAGAAGATCCTACGAGCAGTACTTC.

The chain couples TRBV10-3 to TRBJ2-3; 8 nucleotides match TRBD2. CDR1 ENHRY and CDR2 SYGVKD come from the germline V gene. CDR3 length equals 19 residues. J was trimmed by 4 bases and V by 2 bases; bases with no gene match: 17. CDR3 nucleotides: TGTGCCATCAGTGAGGCTCCGGAGGAGCGGGAGAAAGCAGCAGATACGCAGTATTTT. Its protein product is CAISEAPEEREKAADTQYF.

This clonotype was counted many times. The V call is TRBV7-9, the J call TRBJ1-4, with D unresolved. The CDR3 spans 14 residues. Germline V gives CDR1 SEHNR, CDR2 FQNEAQ (reference sequence). Trimming removed 5 bases at V and 0 bases at J, with 7 bases between. The DNA of the CDR3 is TGTGCCAGCAGCCCAGTGGCAACTAATGAAAAACTGTTTTTT. Its protein product is CASSPVATNEKLFF.

This clonotype has just a few counts. This sequence joins TRBV18 and TRBJ2-7, with 11 nucleotides matching TRBD1. This CDR3 is 17 amino acids long. J was trimmed by 0 bases and V by 1 base; bases with no gene match: 5. Germline assignment: CDR1 KGHSH and CDR2 LQKENI. CDR3 bases: TGTGCCAGCTCACCACTCTCAGGGACAGGGGGCTCCTACGAGCAGTACTTC. Its translation: CASSPLSGTGGSYEQYF. The full variable domain, completed using reference TRBV18 and TRBJ2-7, is NAGVMQNPRHLVRRRGQEARLRCSPMKGHSHVYWYRQLPEEGLKFMVYLQKENIIDESGMPKERFSAEFPKEGPSILRIQQVVRGDSAAYFCASSPLSGTGGSYEQYFGPGTRLTVT.

This chain connects TRBV6-4 to TRBJ2-1; D may match TRBD1 or TRBD2 (6 bases each). This CDR3 has 14 amino acids. With 4 bases removed from V and 13 bases from J, the gap between germline ends came to 20 bases. Germline V gene lookup returns CDR1 MRHNA and CDR2 SNTAGT. CDR3 nucleotides: TGTGCCAGCAGTGTTAAGGGGGGCCTACTCGAACAGTTCTTC. Its protein is CASSVKGGLLEQFF.

This clonotype came up a few times. This chain joins TRBV5-1 and TRBJ2-7; TRBD1 aligns across 9 bases. The CDR3 totals 17 residues. J was trimmed by 0 bases and V by 5 bases; bases with no gene match: 12. Per the germline V gene, CDR1 is SGHRS and CDR2 is YFSETQ. CDR3 in amino acids: CASRAGGGTGISYEQYF. For the CDR3, the DNA is TGCGCCAGCAGAGCTGGAGGCGGGACAGGGATCTCCTACGAGCAGTACTTC.

The rearrangement uses TRBV5-4 and TRBJ2-7; TRBD1 aligns across 8 bases. J gave up 0 bases and V 5 bases, and 7 bases lay outside the gene matches. Germline values: CDR1 SGHNT, CDR2 YYREEE (reference sequence). This CDR3 has 15 amino acids. The CDR3 here is CASSVGTGLSYEQYF. The CDR3 DNA is TGTGCCAGCAGTGTAGGGACAGGACTCTCCTACGAGCAGTACTTC. The full variable domain, in which reference TRBV5-4 and TRBJ2-7 provide the parts outside the CDR3, is ETGVTQSPTHLIKTRGQQVTLRCSSQSGHNTVSWYQQALGQGPQFIFQYYREEENGRGNFPPRFSGLQFPNYSSELNVNALELDDSALYLCASSVGTGLSYEQYFGPGTRLTVT.

This clonotype was counted only a few times. V and J are TRBV13 and TRBJ2-3, with D perhaps TRBD2 (7 bases). Germline CDR1 PRHDT, CDR2 FYEKMQ (reference sequence). V gave up 0 bases and J gave up 5 bases, with 12 bases separating them. The CDR3 runs to 15 residues. CDR3 in amino acids: CASSLGRGAKDTQYF. The CDR3 bases are TGTGCCAGCAGCTTAGGTCGGGGGGCCAAAGATACGCAGTATTTT. Full variable domain (rest looked up from reference TRBV13 and TRBJ2-3): AAGVIQSPRHLIKEKRETATLKCYPIPRHDTVYWYQQGPGQDPQFLISFYEKMQSDKGSIPDRFSAQQFSDYHSELNMSSLELGDSALYFCASSLGRGAKDTQYFGPGTRLTVL.

The sample holds a few counts of this clonotype. The J gene is TRBJ1-1, the V gene TRBV19; weak D call: TRBD1 (5 bases). Germline V gene data show CDR1 as LNHDA and CDR2 as SQIVND (reference sequence). V was pared by 7 bases and J by 0 bases, with 15 bases between. The CDR3 has 15 amino acids. CDR3 in DNA: TGTGCCAGTAAAAGTTCTTTGGGGGTGAACACTGAAGCTTTCTTT. Translating gives CASKSSLGVNTEAFF. The full variable domain, with the rest looked up from reference TRBV19 and TRBJ1-1, is DGGITQSPKYLFRKEGQNVTLSCEQNLNHDAMYWYRQDPGQGLRLIYYSQIVNDFQKGDIAEGYSVSREKKESFPLTVTSAQKNPTAFYLCASKSSLGVNTEAFFGQGTRLTVV.

A few counts support this clonotype. This chain joins TRBV19 and TRBJ2-2; 9 nucleotides match TRBD1. Trimming at V came to 8 bases and at J to 11 bases, leaving 15 bases not matched to a gene. Looked up from germline, CDR1 is LNHDA and CDR2 is SQIVND (reference sequence). The CDR3 sequence is 15 residues long. CDR3 DNA sequence: TGTGCCAGTTCTCCGGACAGGGGATCGCCACGAGAGCTGTTTTTT. Amino acids: CASSPDRGSPRELFF.

Of note for this clonotype: This may come from a read error, since a much larger clone is one base off. This is likely a read error, given that the CDR3 carries no conserved phenylalanine or tryptophan at its end. This rearrangement joins TRBV6-1 to TRBJ2-7; tentative D call: TRBD1 (5 bases). The CDR3 loop spans 16 amino acids. The germline V gene has CDR1 MNHNS and CDR2 SASEGT. Trimming removed 1 base at V and 3 bases at J, with 16 bases between. The CDR3: CASSEDPGNPSYEQYL. CDR3 nucleotides: TGTGCCAGCAGTGAAGACCCAGGGAATCCAAGCTACGAGCAGTACTTA.

V gene TRBV12-3 or TRBV12-4 combines with J gene TRBJ2-2, with 9 bases lining up with TRBD1. Trimming at V came to 6 bases and at J to 3 bases, leaving 8 bases not matched to a gene. This CDR3 has 16 amino acids. CDR3 residues: CASSQSTGGYTGELFF. In DNA, the CDR3 is TGTGCCAGCAGCCAATCGACAGGGGGGTACACCGGGGAGCTGTTTTTT.

This clonotype was detected only a few times. V usage is TRBV4-1 and J usage is TRBJ2-7, with D possibly TRBD2 on 5 matching bases. Trimming took 4 bases from V and 0 from J, leaving 16 bases between them. The germline V gene has CDR1 MGHRA and CDR2 YSYEKL. This CDR3 comprises 16 residues. CDR3 sequence reads: CASSLEGRTASYEQYF. CDR3 DNA sequence: TGCGCCAGCAGCCTAGAAGGTCGGACTGCCTCCTACGAGCAGTACTTC.